These 21 T cell receptor beta chains were all obtained from the same sample, sequenced in a study of T-cell reconstitution after alpha-beta-depleted transplantation in children. Unique molecular identifiers were incorporated during preparation of the TCRbeta library. TCRdb re-called the PCR reads through MiXCR, storing one row per CDR3 protein. This table has approximately 110,000 distinct CDR3 sequences, about 21% appearing once. The starting material was PBMCs, mostly from graft donor cells, obtained 180 days after TCRalphabeta/CD19-depleted stem cell transplant. These receptors were collected from a male patient aged 2 to 10 who had a stem cell transplant for chronic granulomatous disease, so the T cells may come from the graft donor.

This clonotype occurred many times. The V and J genes are TRBV20-1 and TRBJ2-1, with TRBD2 as a possible D gene (5 bases). The CDR3 runs to 12 residues. Trimming took off 6 bases at V and 4 bases at J, with 10 bases between the two ends. CDR1 is DFQATT, CDR2 SNEGSKA, per germline (reference sequence). The CDR3 nucleotides are TGCAGTGCCCCGGACTCTTACAATGAGCAGTTCTTC. Its protein is CSAPDSYNEQFF.

The chain joins TRBV29-1 to TRBJ2-5, with D perhaps matching TRBD1 or TRBD2 (5 bases each). Germline CDR1 is SQVTM and CDR2 is ANQGSEA. Trimming stripped 0 bases from V and 5 bases from J, with 22 bases between. The CDR3 is made up of 17 amino acids. CDR3 coding DNA: TGCAGCGTTGAAGAGGGTTCGTTTTTTGGGGGTTGGGAGACCCAGTACTTC. Amino acids: CSVEEGSFFGGWETQYF.

This clonotype showed up many times. The DNA for the CDR3 is TGCGCCAGCAGTGCAGGGATCGGCACTGAAGCTTTCTTT. Its translation: CASSAGIGTEAFF. V usage is TRBV5-1 and J usage is TRBJ1-1; weak D call: TRBD1 (5 bases). V lost 5 bases, J lost 4 bases, and 12 bases lay in between. CDR1 is SGHRS and CDR2 is YFSETQ in the germline V gene. This CDR3 spans 13 amino acids.

This clonotype was recorded at least ten times. V gene TRBV9 combines with J gene TRBJ2-1; 8 bases match TRBD1. The V and J ends lost 4 bases and 2 bases, in that order; junction bases with no gene match: 5. CDR1 and CDR2 from the germline V gene are SGDLS and YYNGEE. The CDR3 consists of 15 residues. CDR3 region: CASSPGGETYNEQFF. CDR3 sequence (DNA): TGTGCCAGCAGCCCAGGGGGCGAGACCTACAATGAGCAGTTCTTC. The variable domain in full, completed from reference TRBV9 and TRBJ2-1, reads DSGVTQTPKHLITATGQRVTLRCSPRSGDLSVYWYQQSLDQGLQFLIQYYNGEERAKGNILERFSAQQFPDLHSELNLSSLELGDSALYFCASSPGGETYNEQFFGPGTRLTVL.

V and J are TRBV7-2 and TRBJ2-7, with D perhaps given as TRBD1 or TRBD2 (5 bases each). The CDR3 runs 14 residues. V lost 4 bases to trimming and J lost 6 bases, with 16 bases between them. The germline gives CDR1 SGHTA, CDR2 FQGNSA. The CDR3 reads CASSSWDAGREQYF. The DNA of the CDR3 is TGTGCCAGCAGCTCATGGGACGCGGGTCGCGAGCAGTACTTC.

This clonotype was seen repeatedly, ten times or more. The chain couples TRBV6-1 to TRBJ2-7, with no clear D. The V gene's germline CDR1 is MNHNS and CDR2 SASEGT. The CDR3 is 13 residues long. Trimming stripped 7 bases from V and 2 bases from J, with 12 bases between. This CDR3 is CASTDGRTYEQYF. The CDR3 region has the DNA TGTGCCAGCACCGATGGGCGGACCTACGAGCAGTACTTC.

This clonotype was seen a few times. This chain links TRBV27 with TRBJ2-7; TRBD2 matches 7 bases. With 7 bases clipped from V and 5 bases from J, the junction kept 8 bases outside the gene matches. Germline V gives CDR1 MNHEY, CDR2 SMNVEV (reference sequence). The CDR3 contains 13 residues. CDR3 protein: CASMGGVWNEQYF. CDR3 nucleotide sequence: TGTGCCAGCATGGGGGGGGTCTGGAACGAGCAGTACTTC.

There are many counts of this clonotype. The V gene is TRBV28, the J gene TRBJ2-3; 7 bases line up with TRBD1. Trimming cost V 5 bases and J 4 bases; bases outside gene matches: 6. Germline V CDR1 and CDR2: MDHEN, SYDVKM. This CDR3 is 14 amino acids long. The CDR3: CASSLPTGPDTQYF. The CDR3 DNA reads TGTGCCAGCAGTCTCCCGACAGGGCCAGATACGCAGTATTTT.

In its sample, this clonotype was seen many times. The rearrangement uses TRBV20-1 and TRBJ2-7; D is unresolved. CDR1 is DFQATT, CDR2 SNEGSKA, per germline (reference sequence). This CDR3 comprises 11 residues. The germline V and J ends were trimmed by 5 bases and 6 bases, with 11 bases remaining between them. Written as DNA, the CDR3 is TGCAGTGCTGGGAATCCCGGCGAGCAGTACTTC. Its translation is CSAGNPGEQYF.

In its sample, this clonotype was seen a few times. V is TRBV12-3 or TRBV12-4 and J is TRBJ2-1; D is perhaps TRBD2 (6 bases). The CDR3 totals 11 residues. Trimming stripped 3 bases from V and 9 bases from J, with 6 bases between. CDR3 in amino acids: CASSLRGEQFF. Here the CDR3 DNA reads TGTGCCAGCAGTTTGCGGGGTGAGCAGTTCTTC.

The chain joins TRBV7-9 to TRBJ1-2; 7 positions agree with TRBD1. Losses at the gene ends were 5 bases for V and 6 bases for J; bases not matched to a gene: 18. Looked up from germline, CDR1 is SEHNR and CDR2 is FQNEAQ (reference sequence). The CDR3 is 17 residues long. CDR3 nucleotides: TGTGCCAGCAGCCAACCCCAACAGGGGAGCGATCCCCATGGCTACACCTTC. Residues: CASSQPQQGSDPHGYTF.

At least ten counts were recorded for this clonotype. The rearrangement links TRBV20-1 to TRBJ2-3; maybe TRBD1 (5 bases). The germline CDR1 and CDR2 sequences are DFQATT and SNEGSKA (reference sequence). This CDR3 region has 15 residues. The V gene lost 3 bases and the J gene lost 3 bases, with 16 bases spanning the gap. In DNA, the CDR3 is TGCAGTGCTAGGAAAGGGGCCCATCCTACAGATACGCAGTATTTT. Translation: CSARKGAHPTDTQYF.

J is TRBJ1-6 and V is TRBV12-3 or TRBV12-4; the match to TRBD1 covers 9 bases. This CDR3 contains 18 residues. The J segment lost 9 bases and the V segment lost 4 bases, leaving 16 bases of the junction unmatched. The DNA for the CDR3 is TGTGCCAGCAGTTCTTACCGGCCCCCAGGGACAGGGCGTTCACCCCTCCACTTT. Protein product: CASSSYRPPGTGRSPLHF.

This clonotype appeared many times. The CDR3 region is CATSDTRQGQETQYF. The CDR3 nucleotides are TGTGCCACCAGTGATACCCGACAGGGACAAGAGACCCAGTACTTC. The rearrangement joins TRBV24-1 to TRBJ2-5; 7 nucleotides agree with TRBD1. J was trimmed by 2 bases and V by 3 bases; bases with no gene match: 5. The CDR3 is 15 residues long. From germline, CDR1 is KGHDR and CDR2 SFDVKD.

About this clonotype: An end of the junction differs from the germline gene, which may be a read error. This chain links TRBV12-3 or TRBV12-4 with TRBJ2-2, with TRBD1 matching 8 bases. This CDR3 is built from 15 residues. Here the CDR3 reads CASSSQGAKTGELFF. The CDR3 nucleotides read TGTGCCAGCAGTTCCCAGGGGGCGAAGACCGGGGAGCTGTTTTTT.

This clonotype showed up many times. The V gene is TRBV12-3 or TRBV12-4, the J gene TRBJ2-7, with TRBD2 matching over 12 bases. The CDR3 runs 13 residues. With V trimmed by 4 bases and J by 6 bases, 1 base remained unmatched. CDR3 nucleotides: TGTGCCAGCAGTTGGACTAGCGGGGTCGAGCAGTACTTC. Amino acids: CASSWTSGVEQYF.

This chain connects TRBV29-1 to TRBJ2-2; weak D call: TRBD1 (5 bases). CDR1 SQVTM and CDR2 ANQGSEA come from the germline V gene. Trimming stripped 5 bases from V and 4 bases from J, with 20 bases between. The CDR3 covers 16 residues. In DNA form, the CDR3 reads TGCAGCGTTCGTCCGAGAGAACTAAGGGGCACCGGGGAGCTGTTTTTT. Translation gives CSVRPRELRGTGELFF.

This clonotype was counted a few times. J is TRBJ1-1 and V is TRBV20-1; D unclear. Germline V gene sequence: CDR1 DFQATT, CDR2 SNEGSKA (reference sequence). CDR3 length: 14 amino acids. With 3 bases removed from V and 1 base from J, the gap between germline ends came to 12 bases. DNA for the CDR3: TGCAGTGCTAGGGTGGACGGTCAGAACACTGAAGCTTTCTTT. Residues: CSARVDGQNTEAFF.

This clonotype was recorded many times. This sequence joins TRBV20-1 and TRBJ2-4; D may correspond to TRBD1 or TRBD2 (5 bases each). The germline V gene has CDR1 DFQATT and CDR2 SNEGSKA (reference sequence). This CDR3 contains 15 residues. V shed 6 bases and J shed 3 bases, with 18 bases lying between them. The CDR3 loop reads CSAAVRRGRKNIQYF. CDR3 DNA sequence: TGCAGTGCCGCGGTGCGAAGGGGACGCAAAAACATTCAGTACTTC.

The chain employs TRBV7-2 and TRBJ2-1; no definite D call. Germline V gene data show CDR1 as SGHTA and CDR2 as FQGNSA. The CDR3 totals 12 residues. V shed 4 bases and J shed 8 bases, with 9 bases lying between them. This CDR3 reads CASSSPLHEQFF. CDR3 DNA: TGTGCCAGCAGCTCTCCTCTCCATGAGCAGTTCTTC. The complete variable domain, with remaining parts taken from reference TRBV7-2 and TRBJ2-1, reads GAGVSQSPSNKVTEKGKDVELRCDPISGHTALYWYRQSLGQGLEFLIYFQGNSAPDKSGLPSDRFSAERTGGSVSTLTIQRTQQEDSAVYLCASSSPLHEQFFGPGTRLTVL.

This clonotype was seen a handful of times. The chain employs TRBV7-2 and TRBJ1-1, with D perhaps TRBD1 (6 bases). From germline, CDR1 is SGHTA and CDR2 FQGNSA. The CDR3 spans 17 residues. Trimming cost V 5 bases and J 6 bases, with 25 bases left between them. CDR3 loop: CASSHRGHRVKLSEAFF. Written as DNA, the CDR3 is TGTGCCAGCAGCCACCGTGGTCACAGGGTGAAATTGTCTGAAGCTTTCTTT.